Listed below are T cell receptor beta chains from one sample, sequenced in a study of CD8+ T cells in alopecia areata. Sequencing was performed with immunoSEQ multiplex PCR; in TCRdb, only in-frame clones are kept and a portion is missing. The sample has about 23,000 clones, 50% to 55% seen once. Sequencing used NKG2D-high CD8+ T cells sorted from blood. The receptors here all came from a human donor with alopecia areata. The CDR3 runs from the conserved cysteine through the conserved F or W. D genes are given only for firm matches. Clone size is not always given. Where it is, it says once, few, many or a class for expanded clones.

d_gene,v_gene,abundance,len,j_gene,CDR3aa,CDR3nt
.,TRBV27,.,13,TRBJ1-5,CASSLMSNQPQHF,TGTGCCAGCAGTTTAATGAGCAATCAGCCCCAGCATTTT
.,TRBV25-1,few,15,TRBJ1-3,CASSEGNSRGNTIYF,TGTGCCAGCAGTGAAGGCAACTCGCGGGGAAACACCATATATTTT
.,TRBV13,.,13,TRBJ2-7,CASSSGGAYEQYF,TGTGCCAGCAGCTCCGGGGGTGCATACGAGCAGTACTTC
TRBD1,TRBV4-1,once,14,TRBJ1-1,CASIDRGTNTEAFF,TGCGCCAGCATCGACAGGGGTACAAACACTGAAGCTTTCTTT
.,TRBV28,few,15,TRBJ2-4,CASASDTLAKNIQYF,TGTGCCAGTGCTAGTGACACCCTAGCCAAAAACATTCAGTACTTC
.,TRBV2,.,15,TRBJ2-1,CASTSLPGRNNEQFF,TGTGCCAGCACCAGTCTCCCCGGCCGAAACAATGAGCAGTTCTTC
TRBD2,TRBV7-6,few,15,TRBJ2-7,CASRLAGGAAYEQYF,TGTGCCAGCAGACTAGCGGGAGGAGCAGCCTACGAGCAGTACTTC
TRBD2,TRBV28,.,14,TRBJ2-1,CASSWTSGSGEQFF,TGTGCCAGCAGTTGGACTAGCGGGAGTGGTGAGCAGTTCTTC
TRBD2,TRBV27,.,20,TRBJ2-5,CASSTHGGGSGRALGETQYF,TGTGCCAGCAGTACCCACGGGGGGGGTAGCGGGAGGGCCCTGGGAGAGACCCAGTACTTC
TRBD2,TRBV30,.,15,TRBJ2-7,CAWSSGGSGVYEQYF,TGTGCCTGGAGTTCTGGCGGGAGCGGTGTCTACGAGCAGTACTTC
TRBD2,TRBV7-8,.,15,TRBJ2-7,CASSSVAGLAGEQYF,TGTGCCAGCAGCTCAGTGGCGGGACTAGCGGGAGAGCAGTACTTC
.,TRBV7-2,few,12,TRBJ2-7,CASSFVSGEQYF,TGTGCCAGCAGCTTTGTCTCGGGTGAGCAGTACTTC
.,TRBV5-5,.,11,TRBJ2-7,CASSPNYEQYF,TGTGCCAGCAGCCCGAATTACGAGCAGTACTTC
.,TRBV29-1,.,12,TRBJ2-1,CSVEWRDNEQFF,TGCAGCGTTGAGTGGAGGGACAATGAGCAGTTCTTC
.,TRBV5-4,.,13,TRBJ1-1,CASSWDVTPEAFF,TGTGCCAGCAGCTGGGACGTCACGCCTGAAGCTTTCTTT
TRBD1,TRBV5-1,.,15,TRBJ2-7,CASSLLRDRTYEQYF,TGCGCCAGCAGCTTGCTCCGGGACAGGACCTACGAGCAGTACTTC
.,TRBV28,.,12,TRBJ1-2,CASSYSNYGYTF,TGTGCCAGCAGTTACAGTAACTATGGCTACACCTTC
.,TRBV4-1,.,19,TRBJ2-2,CASSQDPGRRHSNTGELFF,TGCGCCAGCAGCCAAGACCCGGGTCGACGGCATTCGAACACCGGGGAGCTGTTTTTT